This TCR beta chain comes out of a study of CD8 T cells in ankylosing spondylitis. Points from the study as a whole: Blood of patients with ankylosing spondylitis appeared to be characterized by a TCR beta motif of about eight highly homologous variants.

Note on this clonotype: What it binds is unknown.

The CDR3 length is 16 residues. Looked up from germline, CDR1 is KGHSH and CDR2 is LQKENI. J was trimmed by 7 bases and V by 3 bases; bases with no gene match: 8. TCRdb re-analysed the 5' RACE reads in MiXCR, keeping a single row per CDR3 protein. The table shows around 890,000 distinct CDR3 sequences, with 12% occurring only once. The TCR comes from a male donor with ankylosing spondylitis. The rearrangement links TRBV18 to TRBJ1-5; 11 bases align to TRBD1. The sequenced sample was blood, either unsorted or a sorted T cell fraction (not recorded which). CDR3 bases: TGTGCCAGCTCACCGAGGACAGGGGGCGCGGGGCAGCCCCAGCATTTT. Translating it yields CASSPRTGGAGQPQHF.